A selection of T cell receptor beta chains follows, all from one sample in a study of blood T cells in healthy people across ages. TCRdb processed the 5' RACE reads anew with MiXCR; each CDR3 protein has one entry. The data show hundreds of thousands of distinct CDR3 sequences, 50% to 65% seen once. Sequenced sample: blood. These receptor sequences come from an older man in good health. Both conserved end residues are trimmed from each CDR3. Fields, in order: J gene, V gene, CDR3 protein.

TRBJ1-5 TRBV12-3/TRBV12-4 ASSLVGAVQPQH
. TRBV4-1 ASSQFLAGDYEQY
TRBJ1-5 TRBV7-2 ASSPAGAVNQPQH
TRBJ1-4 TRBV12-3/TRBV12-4 ASRGTGVLEKLF
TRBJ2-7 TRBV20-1 SARAGQGAHEQY
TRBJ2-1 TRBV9 ASSPGLAGGENEQF
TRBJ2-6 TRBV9 ASSVQGGVGGANVLT
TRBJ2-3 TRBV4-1 ASSQERYLYAY
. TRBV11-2 ASSQGLAGAEQY
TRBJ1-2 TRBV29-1 SVERQGVGGYT
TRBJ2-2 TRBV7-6 ASSRWTSGGVNTGELF
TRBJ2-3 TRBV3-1 ASSHRDIADTQY
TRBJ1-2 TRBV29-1 SVEVHSRKYGYT
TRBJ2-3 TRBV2 ASSLRQGLVGDTQY
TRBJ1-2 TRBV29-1 SAGQNGYT
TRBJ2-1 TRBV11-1 ASSSGTRGYNEQF
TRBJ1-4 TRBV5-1 ASSLTGTREKLF
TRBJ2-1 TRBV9 ASSVGTSGSVWNEQF
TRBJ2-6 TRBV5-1 ASSSGQGAAGANVLT
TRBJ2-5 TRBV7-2 ASSRGPQETQY
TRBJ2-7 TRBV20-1 SARGGQGTYEQY
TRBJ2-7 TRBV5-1 ASSIPSTSYEQY
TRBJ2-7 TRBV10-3 ASIGGRTDSYEQY
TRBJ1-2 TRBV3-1 ASSTLGGSGYT
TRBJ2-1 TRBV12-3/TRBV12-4 ASSFQTSYNEQF
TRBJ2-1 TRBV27 ASSHGQGGHNEQF
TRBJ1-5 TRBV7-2 ASSSQGAGNQPQH
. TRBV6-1 ASSENRGLAQETQY
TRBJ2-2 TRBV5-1 ASSSGQGRSGELF
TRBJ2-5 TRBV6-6 ASRGTGGKLTQY
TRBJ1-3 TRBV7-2 ASSLLGVGNTIY